These 17 T cell receptor beta chains were sequenced from one sample in a study of Ad26.COV2.S vaccination and SARS-CoV-2 variants. The protocol was immunoSEQ multiplex PCR, while the TCRdb copy is restricted to in-frame clones and leaves out a portion. The sample consists of about half a million clones, roughly 87% of them appearing once. Specified treatment: roughly 18 received Ad26.COV2.S at low or high dose, single or two shots; about 5 received placebo; per-sample allocation not given. Samples analyzed were those drawn on day 63 after the first vaccine or placebo injection. The source material was peripheral blood, sampled in a trial of Ad26.COV2.S vaccine versus placebo. The receptors here all came from a person between 18 and 65 years old who received the Ad26.COV2.S COVID-19 vaccine or a placebo.

This chain links TRBV29-1 with TRBJ2-7; weak D call: TRBD1 (5 bases). Looked up from germline, CDR1 is SQVTM and CDR2 is ANQGSEA. CDR3 length: 13 amino acids. Trimming took off 1 base at V and 6 bases at J, with 13 bases between the two ends. CDR3: CSVEAAGSGEQYF. For the CDR3, the DNA is TGCAGCGTTGAAGCCGCAGGGTCAGGCGAGCAGTACTTC.

The chain combines TRBV15 with TRBJ1-1, with D possibly being TRBD1 (6 bases). The germline V and J ends were trimmed by 0 bases and 6 bases, with 14 bases remaining between them. Germline loops: CDR1 LNHNV, CDR2 YYDKDF (reference sequence). The CDR3 has 15 amino acids. CDR3 nucleotide sequence: TGTGCCACCAGCAGAGATCGGGGGGGCAGTGCTGAAGCTTTCTTT. Protein sequence: CATSRDRGGSAEAFF.

This chain joins TRBV5-1 and TRBJ2-3, with D uncertain. Trimming cost V 2 bases and J 0 bases, with 7 bases left between them. Germline V gene lookup returns CDR1 SGHRS and CDR2 YFSETQ. This CDR3 is 14 amino acids long. The CDR3 DNA reads as TGCGCCAGCAGCTTAGGAGATAGCACAGATACGCAGTATTTT. It codes for CASSLGDSTDTQYF.

This chain joins TRBV4-3 and TRBJ2-7, with D possibly being TRBD1 (5 bases). The germline gives CDR1 LGHNA, CDR2 YSLEER. The CDR3 is made up of 16 amino acids. V shed 1 base and J shed 4 bases, with 17 bases lying between them. The CDR3 protein is CASSQASPGLGYEQYF. DNA for the CDR3: TGCGCCAGCAGCCAAGCAAGCCCAGGGTTGGGGTACGAGCAGTACTTC.

The rearrangement uses TRBV27 and TRBJ2-7, with 10 positions matching TRBD1. This CDR3 has 16 residues. Germline-derived CDR1 and CDR2 are MNHEY and SMNVEV (reference sequence). V was clipped by 5 bases and J by 4 bases; unmatched bases: 11. The CDR3 region is CASSIRPGQGLYEQYF. In DNA form, the CDR3 reads TGTGCCAGCAGTATAAGGCCGGGACAGGGGTTGTACGAGCAGTACTTC.

The CDR3 bases are TGTGCCAGCAGCCCCCGGACAGGAGTGCTCGAGCAGTACTTC. Translating it yields CASSPRTGVLEQYF. This chain joins TRBV7-2 and TRBJ2-7; 7 bases agree with TRBD1. Losses at the gene ends were 5 bases for V and 6 bases for J; bases not matched to a gene: 10. This CDR3 region has 14 residues. Germline V CDR1 and CDR2: SGHTA, FQGNSA.

The gene calls are TRBV2 and TRBJ2-2, with D perhaps matching TRBD1 or TRBD2 (7 bases each). Germline assignment: CDR1 SNHLY and CDR2 FYNNEI. The germline V and J ends were trimmed by 4 bases and 7 bases, with 16 bases remaining between them. The CDR3 spans 15 residues. As DNA, the CDR3 is TGTGCCAGCAGTGGGCAGGGGGGGCCGGACGGGGAGCTGTTTTTT. Its protein product is CASSGQGGPDGELFF.

V gene TRBV4-1 combines with J gene TRBJ2-7; TRBD2 matches 10 bases. Per germline, CDR1 MGHRA and CDR2 YSYEKL. There are 15 residues in the CDR3. V lost 3 bases and J lost 2; bases outside the gene matches: 4. The CDR3 protein is CASSHRTSGAYEQYF. The CDR3 nucleotides read TGCGCCAGCAGCCACCGGACTAGCGGCGCCTACGAGCAGTACTTC.

This clone was observed a single time. The DNA is omitted, as the CDR3 cannot be located on it reliably, and the CDR3 follows TCRdb's listing. This chain links TRBV28 with TRBJ2-1; the table's D call, TRBD1, was not checked against the DNA. The CDR3 spans 12 residues, counting both ends. The germline V gene has CDR1 MDHEN and CDR2 SYDVKM. The CDR3 reads CASSVGQGNRFF.

The rearrangement joins TRBV9 to TRBJ2-1, with TRBD2 matching over 15 bases. Germline CDR1 is SGDLS and CDR2 is YYNGEE. The CDR3 contains 15 residues. V lost 2 bases to trimming and J lost 12 bases; unmatched junction nucleotides: 6. CDR3 nucleotides: TGTGCCAGCAGCGTTGGGACTAGCGGGGGGTTAGGGCAGTTCTTC. Translating it yields CASSVGTSGGLGQFF.

The chain employs TRBV4-1 and TRBJ2-1, with D unresolved. Germline V gene lookup returns CDR1 MGHRA and CDR2 YSYEKL. Trimming stripped 0 bases from V and 7 bases from J, with 7 bases between. The CDR3 has 13 amino acids. DNA of the CDR3: TGCGCCAGCAGCCAAGAAAGAACGAATGAGCAGTTCTTC. Its translation is CASSQERTNEQFF.

CDR3 sequence: CASPRLNTEAFF. CDR3 sequence (DNA): TGTGCCAGCCCCCGACTGAACACTGAAGCTTTCTTT. The V gene is TRBV7-3, the J gene TRBJ1-1, with unresolved D. Trimming stripped 8 bases from V and 0 bases from J, with 7 bases between. This CDR3 comprises 12 residues. Germline V gives CDR1 SGHTA, CDR2 FQGTGA.

This sequence joins TRBV29-1 and TRBJ2-5, with D uncertain. The germline V gene has CDR1 SQVTM and CDR2 ANQGSEA. The CDR3 runs 12 residues. Trimming shortened V by 6 bases and J by 5 bases, and 13 bases separated the two germline ends. CDR3 bases: TGCAGCGTGGAAACGGGCGCTGAGACCCAGTACTTC. The encoded protein is CSVETGAETQYF.

The chain employs TRBV27 and TRBJ1-6; D unclear. The CDR3 loop spans 12 amino acids. The V end lost 3 bases, the J end lost 7 bases, and 4 bases lay between the germline ends. Germline-derived CDR1 and CDR2 are MNHEY and SMNVEV (reference sequence). In nucleotides, the CDR3 is TGTGCCAGCAGTTTCATGAATTCACCCCTCCACTTT. It translates to CASSFMNSPLHF.

The chain has TRBV28 and TRBJ2-1, with 9 bases aligning to TRBD1. Per the germline V gene, CDR1 is MDHEN and CDR2 is SYDVKM. The trim removed 8 bases at V and 3 bases at J, leaving 5 bases unmatched. The CDR3 spans 14 residues. The CDR3 spells CASVTGGHYNEQFF. The CDR3 coding sequence is TGTGCCAGCGTAACAGGGGGCCACTACAATGAGCAGTTCTTC.

The chain links TRBV25-1 to TRBJ2-5; D is possibly TRBD2 (5 bases). Trimming cost V 8 bases and J 5 bases, with 18 bases left between them. CDR3 length: 14 amino acids. Looked up from germline, CDR1 is MGHDK and CDR2 is SYGVNS. CDR3 region: CASSPPGTRETQYF. As DNA, the CDR3 is TGTGCCAGCTCGCCGCCGGGTACTAGGGAGACCCAGTACTTC.

As concerns this clone: Different DNA sequences within this sample yield the same CDR3. The CDR3, as DNA: TGTGCCAGCAGCGTCGGGACAGGGAGCACAGATACGCAGTATTTT. Encoded protein: CASSVGTGSTDTQYF. J is TRBJ2-3 and V is TRBV9; 9 nucleotides match TRBD1. Per the germline V gene, CDR1 is SGDLS and CDR2 is YYNGEE. This CDR3 is 15 amino acids long. V lost 2 bases and J lost 0; bases outside the gene matches: 1.